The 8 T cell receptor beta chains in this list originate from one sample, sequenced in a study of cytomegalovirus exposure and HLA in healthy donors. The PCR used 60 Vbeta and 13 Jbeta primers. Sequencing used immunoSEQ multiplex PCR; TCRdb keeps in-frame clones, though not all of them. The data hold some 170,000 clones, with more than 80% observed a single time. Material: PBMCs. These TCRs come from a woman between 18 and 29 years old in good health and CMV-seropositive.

CDR3 loop: CASSPQLAGTGYGYTF. CDR3 bases: TGCGCCAGCAGCCCGCAACTAGCCGGGACAGGGTATGGCTACACCTTC. This sequence joins TRBV4-1 and TRBJ1-2; 9 bases match TRBD1. J gave up 5 bases and V 4 bases, and 11 bases lay outside the gene matches. Per germline, CDR1 MGHRA and CDR2 YSYEKL. CDR3 length: 16 residues.

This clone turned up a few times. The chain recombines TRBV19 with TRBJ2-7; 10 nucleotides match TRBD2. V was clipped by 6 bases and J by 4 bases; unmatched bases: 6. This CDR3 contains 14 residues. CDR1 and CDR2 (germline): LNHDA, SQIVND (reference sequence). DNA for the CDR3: TGTGCCAGTAGCCGAACTAGCGGGGCTTACGAGCAGTACTTC. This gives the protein CASSRTSGAYEQYF.

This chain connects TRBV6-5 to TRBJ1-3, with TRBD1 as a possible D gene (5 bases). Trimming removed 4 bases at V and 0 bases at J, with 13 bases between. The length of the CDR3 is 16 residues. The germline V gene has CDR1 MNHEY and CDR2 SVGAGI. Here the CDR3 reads CASSLTALLSGNTIYF. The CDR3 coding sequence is TGTGCCAGCAGTTTGACAGCCCTCCTCTCTGGAAACACCATATATTTT.

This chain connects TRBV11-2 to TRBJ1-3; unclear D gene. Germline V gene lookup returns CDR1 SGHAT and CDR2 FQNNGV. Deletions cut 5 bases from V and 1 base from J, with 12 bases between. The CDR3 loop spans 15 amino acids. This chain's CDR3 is CASSPQQESGNTIYF. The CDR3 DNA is TGTGCCAGCAGCCCACAGCAGGAATCTGGAAACACCATATATTTT.

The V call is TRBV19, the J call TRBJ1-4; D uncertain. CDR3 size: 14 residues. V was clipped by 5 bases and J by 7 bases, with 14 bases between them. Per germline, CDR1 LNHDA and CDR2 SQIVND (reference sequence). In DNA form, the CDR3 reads TGTGCCAGTAGTGCGGGCCAAAGGAGTGAAAAACTGTTTTTT. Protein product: CASSAGQRSEKLFF.

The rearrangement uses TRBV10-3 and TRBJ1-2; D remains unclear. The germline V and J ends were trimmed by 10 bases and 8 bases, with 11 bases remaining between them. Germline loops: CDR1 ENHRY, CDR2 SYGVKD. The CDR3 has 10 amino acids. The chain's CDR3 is CATGLGGYTF. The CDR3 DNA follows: TGTGCCACCGGACTGGGCGGCTACACCTTC.

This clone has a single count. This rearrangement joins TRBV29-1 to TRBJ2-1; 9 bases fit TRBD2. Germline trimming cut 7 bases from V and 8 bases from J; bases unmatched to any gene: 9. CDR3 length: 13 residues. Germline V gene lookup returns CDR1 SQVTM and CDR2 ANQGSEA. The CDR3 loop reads CSGSGGSRDEQFF. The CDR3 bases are TGCAGCGGGAGCGGGGGGTCCCGCGATGAGCAGTTCTTC.

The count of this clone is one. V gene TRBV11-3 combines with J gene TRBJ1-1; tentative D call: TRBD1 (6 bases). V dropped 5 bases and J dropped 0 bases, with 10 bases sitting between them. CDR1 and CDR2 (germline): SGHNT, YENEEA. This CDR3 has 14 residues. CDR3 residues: CASSEDSLNTEAFF. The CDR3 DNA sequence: TGTGCCAGCAGCGAGGACAGTTTGAACACTGAAGCTTTCTTT.